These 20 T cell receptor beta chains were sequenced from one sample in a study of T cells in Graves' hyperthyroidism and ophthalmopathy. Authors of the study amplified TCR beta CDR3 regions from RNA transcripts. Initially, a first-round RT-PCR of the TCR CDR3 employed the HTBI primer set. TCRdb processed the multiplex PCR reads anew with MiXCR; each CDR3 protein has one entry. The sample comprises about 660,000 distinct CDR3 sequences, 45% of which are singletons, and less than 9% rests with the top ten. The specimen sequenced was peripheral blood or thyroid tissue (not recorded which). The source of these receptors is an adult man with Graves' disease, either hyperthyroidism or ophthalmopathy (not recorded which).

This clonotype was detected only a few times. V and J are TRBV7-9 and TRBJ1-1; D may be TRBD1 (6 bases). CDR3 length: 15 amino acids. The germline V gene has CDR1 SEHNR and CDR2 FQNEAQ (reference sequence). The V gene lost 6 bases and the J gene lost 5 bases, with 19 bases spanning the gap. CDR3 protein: CASSRIRGLMTEAFF. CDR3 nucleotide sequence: TGTGCCAGCAGTCGGATACGGGGGCTAATGACTGAAGCTTTCTTT. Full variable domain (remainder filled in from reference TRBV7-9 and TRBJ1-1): DTGVSQNPRHKITKRGQNVTFRCDPISEHNRLYWYRQTLGQGPEFLTYFQNEAQLEKSRLLSDRFSAERPKGSFSTLEIQRTEQGDSAMYLCASSRIRGLMTEAFFGQGTRLTVV.

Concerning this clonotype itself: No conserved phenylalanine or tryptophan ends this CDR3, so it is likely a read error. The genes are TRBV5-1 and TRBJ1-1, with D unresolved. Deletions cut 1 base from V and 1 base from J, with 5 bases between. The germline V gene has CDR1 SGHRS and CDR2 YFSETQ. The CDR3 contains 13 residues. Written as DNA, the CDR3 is TGCGCCAGCAGCTTGCCCGGGAACACTGAAGCTTTCCTT. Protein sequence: CASSLPGNTEAFL.

CDR3 in amino acids: CASSEGPAYYGYTF. CDR3 DNA sequence: TGTGCCAGCAGTGAGGGGCCTGCCTACTATGGCTACACCTTC. The chain uses TRBV19 and TRBJ1-2; TRBD1 is a possible D gene (5 bases). The CDR3 runs to 14 residues. V was trimmed by 9 bases and J by 3 bases, leaving 17 bases between them. Germline CDR1 is LNHDA and CDR2 is SQIVND (reference sequence).

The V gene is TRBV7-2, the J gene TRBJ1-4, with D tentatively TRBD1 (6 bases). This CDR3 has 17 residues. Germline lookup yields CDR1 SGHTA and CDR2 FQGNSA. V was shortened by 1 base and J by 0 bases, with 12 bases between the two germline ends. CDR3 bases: TGTGCCAGCAGCTTAGGAGGGGGGATGACAACTAATGAAAAACTGTTTTTT. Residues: CASSLGGGMTTNEKLFF.

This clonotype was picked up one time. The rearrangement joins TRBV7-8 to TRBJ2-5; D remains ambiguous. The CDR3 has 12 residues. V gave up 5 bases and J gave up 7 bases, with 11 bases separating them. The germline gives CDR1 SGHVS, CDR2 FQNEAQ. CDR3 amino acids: CASSQKGGTQYF. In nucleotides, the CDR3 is TGTGCCAGCAGCCAAAAGGGTGGGACCCAGTACTTC.

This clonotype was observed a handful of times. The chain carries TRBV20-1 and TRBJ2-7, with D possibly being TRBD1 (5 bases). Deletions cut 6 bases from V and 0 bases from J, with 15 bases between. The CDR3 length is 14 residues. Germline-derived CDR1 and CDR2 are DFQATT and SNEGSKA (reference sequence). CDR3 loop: CSAPQGTFSYEQYF. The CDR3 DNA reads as TGCAGTGCCCCGCAGGGAACTTTCTCCTACGAGCAGTACTTC.

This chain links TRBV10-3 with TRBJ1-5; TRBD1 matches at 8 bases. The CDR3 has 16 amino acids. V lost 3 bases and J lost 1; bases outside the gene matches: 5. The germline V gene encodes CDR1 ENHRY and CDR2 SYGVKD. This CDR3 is CAISDDRGHSNQPQHF. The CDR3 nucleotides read TGTGCCATCAGTGACGACAGGGGACACAGCAATCAGCCCCAGCATTTT.

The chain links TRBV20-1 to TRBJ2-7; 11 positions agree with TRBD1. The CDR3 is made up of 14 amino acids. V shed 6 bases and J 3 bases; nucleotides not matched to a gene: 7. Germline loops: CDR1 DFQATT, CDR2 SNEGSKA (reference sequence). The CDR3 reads CSAHRDRGDYEQYF. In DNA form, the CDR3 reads TGCAGTGCCCACCGGGACAGGGGGGACTACGAGCAGTACTTC.

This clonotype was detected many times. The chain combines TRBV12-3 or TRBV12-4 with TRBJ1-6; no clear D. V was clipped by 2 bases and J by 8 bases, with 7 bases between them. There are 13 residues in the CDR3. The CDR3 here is CASSLRRDSPLHF. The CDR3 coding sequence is TGTGCCAGCAGTTTAAGAAGGGATTCACCCCTCCACTTT.

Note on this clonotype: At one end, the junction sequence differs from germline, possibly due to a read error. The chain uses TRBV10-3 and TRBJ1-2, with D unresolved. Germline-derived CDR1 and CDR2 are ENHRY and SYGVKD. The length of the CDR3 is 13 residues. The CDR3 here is CASSYGNRYGYTF. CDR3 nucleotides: TGTGCCAGCAGTTACGGCAACCGCTATGGCTACACCTTC.

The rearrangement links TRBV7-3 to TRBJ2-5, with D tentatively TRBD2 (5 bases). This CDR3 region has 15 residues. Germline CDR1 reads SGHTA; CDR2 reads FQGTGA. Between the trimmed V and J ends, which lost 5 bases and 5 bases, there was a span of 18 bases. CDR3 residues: CASSLHPGSGETQYF. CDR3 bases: TGTGCCAGCAGCCTCCACCCCGGGTCGGGGGAGACCCAGTACTTC. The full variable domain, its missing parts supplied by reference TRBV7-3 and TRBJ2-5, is GAGVSQTPSNKVTEKGKYVELRCDPISGHTALYWYRQSLGQGPEFLIYFQGTGAADDSGLPNDRFFAVRPEGSVSTLKIQRTERGDSAVYLCASSLHPGSGETQYFGPGTRLLVL.

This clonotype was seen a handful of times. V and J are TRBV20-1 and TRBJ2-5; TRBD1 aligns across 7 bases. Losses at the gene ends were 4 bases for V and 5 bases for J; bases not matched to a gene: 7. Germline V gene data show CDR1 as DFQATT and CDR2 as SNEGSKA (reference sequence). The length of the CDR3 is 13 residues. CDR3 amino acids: CSANNRGGETQYF. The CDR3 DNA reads TGCAGTGCTAATAACAGGGGCGGGGAGACCCAGTACTTC.

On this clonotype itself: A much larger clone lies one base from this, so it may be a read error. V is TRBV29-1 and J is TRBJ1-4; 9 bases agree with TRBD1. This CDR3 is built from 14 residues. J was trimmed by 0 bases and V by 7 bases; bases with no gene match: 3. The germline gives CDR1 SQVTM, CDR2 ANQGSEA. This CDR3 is CSGRQGATNEKLFF. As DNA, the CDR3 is TGCAGCGGCCGACAGGGGGCAACTAATGAAAAACTGTTTTTT. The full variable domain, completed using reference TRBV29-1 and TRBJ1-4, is SAVISQKPSRDICQRGTSLTIQCQVDSQVTMMFWYRQQPGQSLTLIATANQGSEATYESGFVIDKFPISRPNLTFSTLTVSNMSPEDSSIYLCSGRQGATNEKLFFGSGTQLSVL.

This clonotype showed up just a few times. This chain's CDR3 is CASSLEAGGSSYEQYF. CDR3 nucleotides: TGTGCCAGCAGCTTAGAAGCGGGAGGTTCCTCCTACGAGCAGTACTTC. This chain connects TRBV7-9 to TRBJ2-7, with TRBD2 matching over 9 bases. Trimming at V came to 1 base and at J to 0 bases, leaving 4 bases not matched to a gene. Germline values: CDR1 SEHNR, CDR2 FQNEAQ (reference sequence). CDR3 length equals 16 residues.

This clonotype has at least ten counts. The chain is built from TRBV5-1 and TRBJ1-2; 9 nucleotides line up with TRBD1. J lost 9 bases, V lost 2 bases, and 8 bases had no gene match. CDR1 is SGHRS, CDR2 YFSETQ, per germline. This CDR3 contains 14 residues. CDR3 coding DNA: TGCGCCAGCAGCTTAGGACAGGGGCATGGGAGCTACACCTTC. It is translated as CASSLGQGHGSYTF.

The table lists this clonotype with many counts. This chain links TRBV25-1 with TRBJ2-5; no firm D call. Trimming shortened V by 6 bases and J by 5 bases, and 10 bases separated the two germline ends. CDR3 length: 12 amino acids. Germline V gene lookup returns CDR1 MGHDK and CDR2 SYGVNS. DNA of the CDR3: TGTGCCAGCAGCCCCTCGTCGGAGACCCAGTACTTC. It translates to CASSPSSETQYF.

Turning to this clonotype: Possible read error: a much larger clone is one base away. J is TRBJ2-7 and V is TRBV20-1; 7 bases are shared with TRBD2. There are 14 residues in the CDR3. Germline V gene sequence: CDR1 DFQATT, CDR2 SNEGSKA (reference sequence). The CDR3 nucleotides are TGCGGTGCTAGAGGGCCAGCGGGGAACTACGAGCAGTACTTC. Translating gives CGARGPAGNYEQYF.

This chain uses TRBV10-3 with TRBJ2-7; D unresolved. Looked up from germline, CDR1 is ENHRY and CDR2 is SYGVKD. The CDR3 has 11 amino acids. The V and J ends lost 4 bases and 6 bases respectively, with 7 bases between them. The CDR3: CAISVKGEQYF. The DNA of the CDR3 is TGTGCCATCAGTGTAAAGGGCGAGCAGTACTTC.

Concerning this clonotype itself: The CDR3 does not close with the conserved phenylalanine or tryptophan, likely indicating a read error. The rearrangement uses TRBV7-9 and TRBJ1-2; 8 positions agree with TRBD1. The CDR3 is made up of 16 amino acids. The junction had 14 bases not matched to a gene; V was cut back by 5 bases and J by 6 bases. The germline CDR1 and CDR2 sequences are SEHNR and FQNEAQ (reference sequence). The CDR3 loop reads CASSNNAGTGYDGYTL. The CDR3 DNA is TGTGCCAGCAGCAACAATGCGGGGACAGGTTACGATGGCTACACCCTC.

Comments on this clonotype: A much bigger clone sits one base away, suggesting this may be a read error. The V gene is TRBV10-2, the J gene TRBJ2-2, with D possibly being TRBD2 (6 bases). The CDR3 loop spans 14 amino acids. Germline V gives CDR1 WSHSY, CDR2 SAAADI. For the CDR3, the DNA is TGTGCCAGCAGCGTAGGAGGGGACACCGGGGAGCTGTTTTTT. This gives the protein CASSVGGDTGELFF.